The rows below give T cell receptor beta chains drawn from one sample of a study of blood T cell repertoires in COVID-19. Assay used: immunoSEQ multiplex PCR; TCRdb lists only in-frame clones, some missing. The sample records approximately 290,000 clones, around 81% being singletons. Sequencing was done on a sample of peripheral blood. These receptors were collected from a person aged 65 to 85 with COVID-19, enrolled during active disease. CDR3s include the opening cysteine and the closing phenylalanine or tryptophan. The D gene is left open where the match is weak. Clone size is not always given. Where it is, it says once, few, many or a class for expanded clones.

CDR3,DNA,size,length,D,J,V
CASSRGTGWDEQFF,TGTGCCAGCAGCCGCGGGACAGGGTGGGATGAGCAGTTCTTC,NA,14,TRBD1,TRBJ2-1,TRBV5-4
CASSHRSSGANVLTF,TGTGCCAGCAGTCACAGGAGCTCTGGGGCCAACGTCCTGACTTTC,NA,15,NA,TRBJ2-6,TRBV3-1/TRBV3-2
CASSPKHTGELFF,TGTGCCAGCAGCCCGAAGCACACCGGGGAGCTGTTTTTT,once,13,NA,TRBJ2-2,TRBV9
CASSPRLIIQYF,TGTGCCAGCAGTCCCCGGTTAATCATTCAGTACTTC,NA,12,NA,TRBJ2-4,TRBV28
CASSLEAKGTEAFF,TGTGCCAGCAGCCTAGAGGCTAAAGGAACTGAAGCTTTCTTT,NA,14,NA,TRBJ1-1,TRBV6-5
CASSPRTGAVNAAQYF,TGTGCCAGCAGTCCCCGGACAGGAGCGGTCAATGCGGCCCAGTACTTC,NA,16,TRBD1,TRBJ2-5,TRBV27
CASSYGTVTEAFF,TGTGCCAGCAGTTACGGGACAGTCACTGAAGCTTTCTTT,NA,13,TRBD1,TRBJ1-1,TRBV6-2/TRBV6-3
CASAPSPSSYNEQFF,TGTGCCAGCGCCCCCTCCCCGAGCTCCTACAATGAGCAGTTCTTC,few,15,NA,TRBJ2-1,TRBV7-3
CASTSRDRAIYEQFF,TGTGCCAGCACGTCCCGGGACAGGGCAATTTATGAGCAGTTCTTC,NA,15,TRBD1,TRBJ2-1,TRBV27
CASSLTIYQDGYTF,TGCGCCAGCAGCTTGACAATTTATCAGGATGGCTACACCTTC,NA,14,NA,TRBJ1-2,TRBV5-1
CASKNRGLLEAFF,TGCGCCAGCAAAAACAGGGGGCTTCTTGAAGCTTTCTTT,NA,13,TRBD1,TRBJ1-1,TRBV10-1
CASSYAGTSGGYTF,TGTGCCAGCAGTTACGCCGGGACTAGCGGTGGCTACACCTTC,NA,14,NA,TRBJ1-2,TRBV6-5
CASSLWAGGPSNEQFF,TGTGCCAGCAGCTTGTGGGCGGGAGGGCCGTCGAATGAGCAGTTCTTC,NA,16,TRBD2,TRBJ2-1,TRBV7-3
CASSPGYSFNYGYTF,TGTGCCAGCAGCCCAGGGTACAGTTTTAACTATGGCTACACCTTC,NA,15,NA,TRBJ1-2,TRBV28
CASSAQSGEFSNEKLFF,TGTGCCAGCAGCGCCCAGTCAGGCGAGTTCTCTAATGAAAAACTGTTTTTT,NA,17,NA,TRBJ1-4,TRBV9
CASSVGLAAYNEQFF,TGTGCCAGCAGTGTGGGGCTAGCGGCCTACAATGAGCAGTTCTTC,NA,15,TRBD2,TRBJ2-1,TRBV2
CASSLGTSSDTQYF,TGTGCCAGCAGCTTAGGGACTTCATCAGATACGCAGTATTTT,NA,14,NA,TRBJ2-3,TRBV11-3
CASSPTDHSTDTQYF,TGTGCCAGCAGCCCGACTGATCATAGCACAGATACGCAGTATTTT,NA,15,NA,TRBJ2-3,TRBV9
CASSLSPSGWEKDTEAFF,TGTGCCAGCAGTTTATCGCCTTCCGGGTGGGAGAAGGACACTGAAGCTTTCTTT,once,18,NA,TRBJ1-1,TRBV27
CASSQGTSGNLKREQYF,TGCGCCAGCAGCCAAGGGACTAGCGGGAACCTCAAGAGAGAGCAGTACTTC,NA,17,TRBD2,TRBJ2-7,TRBV5-1
CASSSVSGEQYF,TGTGCCAGCAGCTCCGTTTCCGGCGAGCAGTACTTC,once,12,NA,TRBJ2-7,TRBV7-9
CASRAGLRNTIYF,TGTGCCAGCAGGGCAGGGTTACGGAACACCATATATTTT,few,13,NA,TRBJ1-3,TRBV12-3/TRBV12-4
CASSTVAAYEQYF,TGTGCCAGTAGTACCGTGGCGGCCTACGAGCAGTACTTC,NA,13,NA,TRBJ2-7,TRBV19
CASIQTGGNGYTF,TGTGCCAGTATCCAGACAGGGGGCAATGGCTACACCTTC,NA,13,TRBD1,TRBJ1-2,TRBV19
CASRYSGEKLFF,TGTGCCAGCAGATACTCGGGGGAAAAACTGTTTTTT,NA,12,NA,TRBJ1-4,TRBV12-3/TRBV12-4
CASSQDRGNAGEGYTF,TGCGCCAGCAGCCAAGATCGCGGGAACGCAGGAGAGGGCTACACCTTC,NA,16,NA,TRBJ1-2,TRBV4-3
CASSLYQGWYEQFF,TGTGCCAGCAGCTTATATCAGGGCTGGTATGAGCAGTTCTTC,NA,14,NA,TRBJ2-1,TRBV7-9
CATSLHQPYRGMGEQYF,TGTGCCACCAGCTTACACCAACCGTATCGCGGGATGGGGGAGCAGTACTTC,NA,17,NA,TRBJ2-7,TRBV15
CASSILLTEYGYTF,TGTGCCAGTAGTATCCTCTTGACGGAGTATGGCTACACCTTC,NA,14,NA,TRBJ1-2,TRBV19
CASSEALQARGGYTF,TGTGCCAGCAGTGAAGCGCTGCAGGCGCGGGGGGGCTACACCTTC,few,15,NA,TRBJ1-2,TRBV2
CASMEVRFDTEAFF,TGTGCCAGCATGGAGGTCCGATTTGACACTGAAGCTTTCTTT,NA,14,NA,TRBJ1-1,TRBV6-5
CASSPESYYGYTF,TGTGCCAGCAGTCCCGAAAGCTATTATGGCTACACCTTC,once,13,NA,TRBJ1-2,TRBV6-5
CASSVSRGDGNTIYF,TGTGCCAGCAGCGTTAGCCGTGGTGATGGAAACACCATATATTTT,NA,15,NA,TRBJ1-3,TRBV9
CASSGKQGNEQYF,TGTGCCAGCAGTGGAAAACAGGGAAACGAGCAGTACTTC,NA,13,NA,TRBJ2-7,TRBV25-1
CASSYGARGWGETQYF,TGTGCCAGCAGTTATGGAGCGCGGGGATGGGGGGAGACCCAGTACTTC,NA,16,NA,TRBJ2-5,TRBV6-6
CASSLGGGQGTGELFF,TGTGCCAGCAGCTTGGGCGGGGGGCAAGGCACCGGGGAGCTGTTTTTT,NA,16,TRBD2,TRBJ2-2,TRBV7-6
CASRPRQGASGGFAYNEQFF,TGCGCCAGCAGACCGCGACAGGGAGCTAGCGGGGGATTTGCCTACAATGAGCAGTTCTTC,NA,20,TRBD2,TRBJ2-1,TRBV5-1